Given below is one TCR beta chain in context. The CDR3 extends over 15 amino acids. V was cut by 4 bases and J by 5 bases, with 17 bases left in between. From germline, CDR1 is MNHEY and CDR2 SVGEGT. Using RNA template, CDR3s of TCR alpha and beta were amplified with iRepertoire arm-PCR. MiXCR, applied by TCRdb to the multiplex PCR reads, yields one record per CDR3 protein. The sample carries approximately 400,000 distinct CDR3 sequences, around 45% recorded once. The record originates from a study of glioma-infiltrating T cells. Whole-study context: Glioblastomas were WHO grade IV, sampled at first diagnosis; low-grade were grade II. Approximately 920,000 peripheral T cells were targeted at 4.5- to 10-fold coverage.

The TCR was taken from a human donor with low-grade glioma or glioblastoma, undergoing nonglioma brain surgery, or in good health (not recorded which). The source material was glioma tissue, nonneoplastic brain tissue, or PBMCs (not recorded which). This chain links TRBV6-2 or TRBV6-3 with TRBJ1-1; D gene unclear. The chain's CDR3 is CASSSHGGQRTEAFF. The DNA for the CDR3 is TGTGCCAGCAGTTCCCATGGTGGGCAAAGAACTGAAGCTTTCTTT.